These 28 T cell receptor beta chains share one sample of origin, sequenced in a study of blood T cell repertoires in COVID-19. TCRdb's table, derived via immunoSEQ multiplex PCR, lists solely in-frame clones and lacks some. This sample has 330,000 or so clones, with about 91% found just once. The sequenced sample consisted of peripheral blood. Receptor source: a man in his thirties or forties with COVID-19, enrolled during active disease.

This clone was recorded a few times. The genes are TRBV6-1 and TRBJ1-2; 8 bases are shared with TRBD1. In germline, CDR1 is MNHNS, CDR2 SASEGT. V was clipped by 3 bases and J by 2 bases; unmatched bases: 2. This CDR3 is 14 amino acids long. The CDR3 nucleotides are TGTGCCAGCAGTGACACAGGGGGGAACTATGGCTACACCTTC. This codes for CASSDTGGNYGYTF.

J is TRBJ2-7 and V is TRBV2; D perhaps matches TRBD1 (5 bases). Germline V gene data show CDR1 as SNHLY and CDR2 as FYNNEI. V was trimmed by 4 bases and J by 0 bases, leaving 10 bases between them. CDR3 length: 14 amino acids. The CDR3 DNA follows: TGTGCCAGCAGTGCAGGGAAGAGCTCCTACGAGCAGTACTTC. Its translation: CASSAGKSSYEQYF.

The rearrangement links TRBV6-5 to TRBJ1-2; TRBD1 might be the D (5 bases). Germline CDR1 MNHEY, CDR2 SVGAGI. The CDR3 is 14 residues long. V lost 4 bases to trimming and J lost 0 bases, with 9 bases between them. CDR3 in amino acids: CASSLDRTNYGYTF. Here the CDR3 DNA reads TGTGCCAGCAGTTTAGACAGAACTAACTATGGCTACACCTTC.

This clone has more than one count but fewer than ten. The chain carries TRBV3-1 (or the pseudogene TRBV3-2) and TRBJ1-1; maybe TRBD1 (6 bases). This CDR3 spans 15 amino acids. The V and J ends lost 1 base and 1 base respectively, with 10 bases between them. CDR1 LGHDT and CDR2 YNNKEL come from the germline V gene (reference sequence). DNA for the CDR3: TGTGCCAGCAGCCAAGTAAGGGGGGGGAACACTGAAGCTTTCTTT. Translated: CASSQVRGGNTEAFF.

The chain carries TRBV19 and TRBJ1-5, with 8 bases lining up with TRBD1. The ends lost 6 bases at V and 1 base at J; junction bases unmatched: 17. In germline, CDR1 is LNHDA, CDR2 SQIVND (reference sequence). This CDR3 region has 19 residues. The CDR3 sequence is CASSKTRGLGILSNQPQHF. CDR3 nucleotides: TGTGCCAGTAGCAAGACCAGGGGGCTGGGTATTTTGAGCAATCAGCCCCAGCATTTT.

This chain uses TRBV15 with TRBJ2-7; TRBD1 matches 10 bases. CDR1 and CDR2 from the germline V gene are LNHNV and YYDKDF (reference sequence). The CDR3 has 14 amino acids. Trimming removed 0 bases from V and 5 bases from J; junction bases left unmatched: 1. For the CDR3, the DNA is TGTGCCACCAGCAGAGATGGGACAGGGGACGAGCAGTACTTC. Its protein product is CATSRDGTGDEQYF.

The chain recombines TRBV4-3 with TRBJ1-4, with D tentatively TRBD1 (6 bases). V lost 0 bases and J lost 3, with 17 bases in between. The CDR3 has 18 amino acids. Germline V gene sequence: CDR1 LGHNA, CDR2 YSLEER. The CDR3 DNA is TGCGCCAGCAGCCAAGATTGGCAGGGGTTAGGTGCTAATGAAAAACTGTTTTTT. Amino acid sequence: CASSQDWQGLGANEKLFF.

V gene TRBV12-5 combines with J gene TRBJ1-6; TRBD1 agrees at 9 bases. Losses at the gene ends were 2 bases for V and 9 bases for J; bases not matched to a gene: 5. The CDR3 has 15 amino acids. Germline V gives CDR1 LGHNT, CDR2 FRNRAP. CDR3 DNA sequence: TGTGCTAGTGGTTTGACCGTGACAGGGGGTTCACCCCTCCACTTT. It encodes CASGLTVTGGSPLHF.

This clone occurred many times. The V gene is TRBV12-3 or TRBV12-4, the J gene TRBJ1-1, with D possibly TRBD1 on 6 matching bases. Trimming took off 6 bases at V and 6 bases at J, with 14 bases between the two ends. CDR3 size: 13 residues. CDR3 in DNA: TGTGCCAGCAGAATACAGGGTTCCCCTGAAGCTTTCTTT. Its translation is CASRIQGSPEAFF.

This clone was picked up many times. This CDR3 reads CASSLGAGNTIYF. Here the CDR3 DNA reads TGTGCCAGCAGCTTGGGGGCCGGAAACACCATATATTTT. The J gene is TRBJ1-3, the V gene TRBV11-2; TRBD1 might be the D (6 bases). This CDR3 has 13 residues. Germline V lookup: CDR1 SGHAT, CDR2 FQNNGV. Trimming stripped 3 bases from V and 4 bases from J, with 7 bases between. The complete variable domain, with remaining parts taken from reference TRBV11-2 and TRBJ1-3, reads EAGVAQSPRYKIIEKRQSVAFWCNPISGHATLYWYQQILGQGPKLLIQFQNNGVVDDSQLPKDRFSAERLKGVDSTLKIQPAKLEDSAVYLCASSLGAGNTIYFGEGSWLTVV.

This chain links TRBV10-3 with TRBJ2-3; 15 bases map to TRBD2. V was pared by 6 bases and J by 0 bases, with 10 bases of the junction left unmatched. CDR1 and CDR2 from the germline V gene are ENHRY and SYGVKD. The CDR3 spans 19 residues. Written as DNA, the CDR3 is TGTGCCATCAGGCCGGGACTAGCGGGGGGCTACTCTAGCACAGATACGCAGTATTTT. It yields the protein CAIRPGLAGGYSSTDTQYF.

In nucleotides, the CDR3 is TGCGCCAGCAGCCAACCGACAGGGGGCTCTGGAAACACCATATATTTT. This gives the protein CASSQPTGGSGNTIYF. The chain has TRBV4-1 and TRBJ1-3, with 9 bases that match TRBD1. The germline CDR1 and CDR2 sequences are MGHRA and YSYEKL. V lost 2 bases and J lost 0; bases outside the gene matches: 2. There are 16 residues in the CDR3.

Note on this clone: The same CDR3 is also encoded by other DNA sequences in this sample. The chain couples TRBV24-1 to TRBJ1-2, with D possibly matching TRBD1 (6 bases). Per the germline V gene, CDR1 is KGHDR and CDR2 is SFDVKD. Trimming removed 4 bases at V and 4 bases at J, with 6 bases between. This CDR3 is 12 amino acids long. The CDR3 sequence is CATSEQGYGYTF. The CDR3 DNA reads TGTGCCACCAGTGAACAGGGCTATGGCTACACCTTC.

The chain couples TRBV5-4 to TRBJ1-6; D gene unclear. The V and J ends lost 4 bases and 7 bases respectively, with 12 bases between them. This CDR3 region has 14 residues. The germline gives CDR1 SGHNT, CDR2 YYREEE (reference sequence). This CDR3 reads CASSLAGWNSPLHF. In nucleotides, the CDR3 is TGTGCCAGCAGCCTAGCGGGGTGGAATTCACCCCTCCACTTT.

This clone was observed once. The CDR3 nucleotides are TGTGCCAGCAGCCAACAGGGGGCCTCCTACAATGAGCAGTTCTTC. Translating it yields CASSQQGASYNEQFF. The J gene is TRBJ2-1, the V gene TRBV7-2; TRBD1 agrees at 9 bases. This CDR3 comprises 15 residues. V lost 5 bases to trimming and J lost 0 bases; unmatched junction nucleotides: 2. Germline-derived CDR1 and CDR2 are SGHTA and FQGNSA.

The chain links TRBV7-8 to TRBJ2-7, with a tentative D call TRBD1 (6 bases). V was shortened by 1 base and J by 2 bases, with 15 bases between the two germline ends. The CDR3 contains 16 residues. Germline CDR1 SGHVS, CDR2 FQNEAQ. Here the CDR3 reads CASSLGGGALPYEQYF. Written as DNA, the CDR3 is TGTGCCAGCAGCTTAGGAGGGGGTGCCCTTCCCTACGAGCAGTACTTC.

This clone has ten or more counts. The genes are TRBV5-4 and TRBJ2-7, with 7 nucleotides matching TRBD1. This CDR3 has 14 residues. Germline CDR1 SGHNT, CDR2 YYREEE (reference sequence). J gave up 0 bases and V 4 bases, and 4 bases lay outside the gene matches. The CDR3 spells CASSPRDSSYEQYF. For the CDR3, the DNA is TGTGCCAGCAGCCCTAGGGACAGCTCCTACGAGCAGTACTTC.

The CDR3 region is CSVRDRRSTPNTEAFF. CDR3 DNA: TGCAGCGTCCGGGACAGAAGATCTACCCCGAACACTGAAGCTTTCTTT. The chain employs TRBV29-1 and TRBJ1-1, with TRBD1 matching 7 bases. The germline gives CDR1 SQVTM, CDR2 ANQGSEA. This CDR3 region has 16 residues. The J segment lost 1 base and the V segment lost 6 bases, leaving 14 bases of the junction unmatched.

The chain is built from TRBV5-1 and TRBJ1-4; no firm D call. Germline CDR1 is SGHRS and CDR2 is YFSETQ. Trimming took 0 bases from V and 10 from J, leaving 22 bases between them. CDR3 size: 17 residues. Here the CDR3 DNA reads TGCGCCAGCAGCTTGGTGGTAGGTGACACGTCCGGTGGAAAACTGTTTTTT. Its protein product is CASSLVVGDTSGGKLFF.

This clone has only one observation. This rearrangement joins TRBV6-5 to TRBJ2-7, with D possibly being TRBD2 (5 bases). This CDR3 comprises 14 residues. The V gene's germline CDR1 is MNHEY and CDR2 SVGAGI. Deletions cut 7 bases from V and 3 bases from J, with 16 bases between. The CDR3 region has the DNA TGTGCCAGCACCCGGGATTTTTCCTACTACGAGCAGTACTTC. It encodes CASTRDFSYYEQYF.

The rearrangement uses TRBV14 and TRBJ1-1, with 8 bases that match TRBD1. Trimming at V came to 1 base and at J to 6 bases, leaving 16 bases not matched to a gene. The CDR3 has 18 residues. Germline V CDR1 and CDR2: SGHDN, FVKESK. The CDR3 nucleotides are TGTGCCAGCAGCCAAGCCCGTTTGGCAGGGGGCGTTAGGTCTGAAGCTTTCTTT. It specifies CASSQARLAGGVRSEAFF.

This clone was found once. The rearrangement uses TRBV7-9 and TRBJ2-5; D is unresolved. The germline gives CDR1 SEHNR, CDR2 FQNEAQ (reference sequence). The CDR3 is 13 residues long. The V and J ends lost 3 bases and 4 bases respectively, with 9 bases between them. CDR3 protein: CASSFNGGETQYF. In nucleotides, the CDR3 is TGTGCCAGCAGCTTCAACGGCGGAGAGACCCAGTACTTC.

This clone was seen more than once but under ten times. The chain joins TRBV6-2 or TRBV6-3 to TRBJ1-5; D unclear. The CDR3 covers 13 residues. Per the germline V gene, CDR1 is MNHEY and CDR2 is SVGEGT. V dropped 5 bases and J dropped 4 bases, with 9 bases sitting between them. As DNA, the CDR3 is TGTGCCAGCAGTGCTACGGAGAATCAGCCCCAGCATTTT. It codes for CASSATENQPQHF.

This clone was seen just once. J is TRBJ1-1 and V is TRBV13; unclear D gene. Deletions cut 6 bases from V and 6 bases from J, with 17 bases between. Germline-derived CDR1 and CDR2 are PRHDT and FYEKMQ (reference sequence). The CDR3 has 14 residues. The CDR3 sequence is CASSFIVQAPEAFF. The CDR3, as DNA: TGTGCCAGCAGTTTTATAGTTCAGGCCCCTGAAGCTTTCTTT.

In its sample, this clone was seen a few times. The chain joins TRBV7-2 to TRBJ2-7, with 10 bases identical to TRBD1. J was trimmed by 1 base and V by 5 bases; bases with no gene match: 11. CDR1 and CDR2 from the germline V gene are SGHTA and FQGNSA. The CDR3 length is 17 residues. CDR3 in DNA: TGTGCCAGCAGCCGCAACGGACAGGGGGGGGCTTCCTACGAGCAGTACTTC. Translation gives CASSRNGQGGASYEQYF. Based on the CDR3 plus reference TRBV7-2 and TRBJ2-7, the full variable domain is GAGVSQSPSNKVTEKGKDVELRCDPISGHTALYWYRQSLGQGLEFLIYFQGNSAPDKSGLPSDRFSAERTGGSVSTLTIQRTQQEDSAVYLCASSRNGQGGASYEQYFGPGTRLTVT.

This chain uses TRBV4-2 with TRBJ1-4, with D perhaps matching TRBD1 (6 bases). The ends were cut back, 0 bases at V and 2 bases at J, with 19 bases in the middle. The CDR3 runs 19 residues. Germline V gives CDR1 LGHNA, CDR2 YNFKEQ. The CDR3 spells CASSQEESAGAWTNEKLFF. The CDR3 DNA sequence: TGTGCCAGCAGCCAAGAGGAGTCGGCAGGGGCTTGGACTAATGAAAAACTGTTTTTT.

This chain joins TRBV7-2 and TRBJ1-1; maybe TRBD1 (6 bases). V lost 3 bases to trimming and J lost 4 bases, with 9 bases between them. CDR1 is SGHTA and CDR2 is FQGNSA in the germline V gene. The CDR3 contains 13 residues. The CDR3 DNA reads TGTGCCAGCAGCTTGGGGACAATCACTGAAGCTTTCTTT. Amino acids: CASSLGTITEAFF.

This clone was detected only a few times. This chain's CDR3 is CASSIAGAYNEQFF. The CDR3 DNA is TGTGCCAGTAGTATAGCGGGAGCCTACAATGAGCAGTTCTTC. This chain uses TRBV19 with TRBJ2-1; the D gene is possibly TRBD2 (6 bases). The CDR3 covers 14 residues. Germline V CDR1 and CDR2: LNHDA, SQIVND (reference sequence). V lost 1 base and J lost 2, with 6 bases in between.